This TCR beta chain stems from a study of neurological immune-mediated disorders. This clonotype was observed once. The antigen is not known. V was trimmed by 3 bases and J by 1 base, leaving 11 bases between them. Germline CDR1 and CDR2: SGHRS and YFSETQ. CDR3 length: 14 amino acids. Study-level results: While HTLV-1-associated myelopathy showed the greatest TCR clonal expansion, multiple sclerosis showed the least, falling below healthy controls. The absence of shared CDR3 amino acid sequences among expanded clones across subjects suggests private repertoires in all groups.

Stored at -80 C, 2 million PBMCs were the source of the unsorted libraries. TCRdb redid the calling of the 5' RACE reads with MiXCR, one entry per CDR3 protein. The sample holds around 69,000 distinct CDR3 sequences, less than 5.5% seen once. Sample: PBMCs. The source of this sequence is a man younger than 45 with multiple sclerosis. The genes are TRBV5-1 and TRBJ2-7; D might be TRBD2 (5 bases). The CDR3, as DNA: TGCGCCAGCAGCTACCTGACGGGGTCCTACGAGCAGTACTTC. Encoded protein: CASSYLTGSYEQYF. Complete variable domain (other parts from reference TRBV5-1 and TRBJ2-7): KAGVTQTPRYLIKTRGQQVTLSCSPISGHRSVSWYQQTPGQGLQFLFEYFSETQRNKGNFPGRFSGRQFSNSRSEMNVSTLELGDSALYLCASSYLTGSYEQYFGPGTRLTVT.